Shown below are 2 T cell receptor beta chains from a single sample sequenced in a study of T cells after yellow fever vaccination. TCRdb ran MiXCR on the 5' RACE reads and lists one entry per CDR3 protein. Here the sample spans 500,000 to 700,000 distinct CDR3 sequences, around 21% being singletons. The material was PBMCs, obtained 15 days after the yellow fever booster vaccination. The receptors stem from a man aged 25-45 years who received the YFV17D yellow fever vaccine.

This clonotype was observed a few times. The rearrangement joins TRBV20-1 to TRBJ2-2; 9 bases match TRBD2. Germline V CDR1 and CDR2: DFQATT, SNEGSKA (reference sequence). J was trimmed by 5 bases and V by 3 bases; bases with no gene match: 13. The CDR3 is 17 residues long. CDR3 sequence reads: CSARSLVAGDWTGELFF. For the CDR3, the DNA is TGCAGTGCTAGGTCCTTGGTAGCGGGAGATTGGACCGGGGAGCTGTTTTTT.

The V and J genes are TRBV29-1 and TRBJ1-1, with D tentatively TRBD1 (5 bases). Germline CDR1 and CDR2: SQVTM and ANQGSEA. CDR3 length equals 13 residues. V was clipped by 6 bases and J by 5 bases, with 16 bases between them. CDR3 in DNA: TGCAGCGTCGCAAAGGTAGGGGTGACTGAAGCTTTCTTT. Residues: CSVAKVGVTEAFF.